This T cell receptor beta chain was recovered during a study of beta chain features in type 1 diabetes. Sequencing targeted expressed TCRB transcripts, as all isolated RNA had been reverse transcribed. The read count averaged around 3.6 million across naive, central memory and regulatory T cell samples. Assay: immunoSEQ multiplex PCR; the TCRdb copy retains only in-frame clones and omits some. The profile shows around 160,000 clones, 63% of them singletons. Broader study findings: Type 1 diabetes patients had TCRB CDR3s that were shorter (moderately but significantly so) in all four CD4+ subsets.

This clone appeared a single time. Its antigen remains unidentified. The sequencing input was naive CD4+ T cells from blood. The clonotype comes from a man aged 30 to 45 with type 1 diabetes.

The CDR3, as DNA: TGTGCCAGCAGACCCGGGACAGATAGCAATCAGCCCCAGCATTTT. Its protein product is CASRPGTDSNQPQHF. The V call is TRBV28, the J call TRBJ1-5, with 7 bases that match TRBD1. The V gene end was trimmed by 6 bases and the J gene end by 0 bases; junction bases not matched to a gene: 5. The CDR3 length is 15 residues. Germline assignment: CDR1 MDHEN and CDR2 SYDVKM. Filled out from reference TRBV28 and TRBJ1-5, the complete variable domain reads DVKVTQSSRYLVKRTGEKVFLECVQDMDHENMFWYRQDPGLGLRLIYFSYDVKMKEKGDIPEGYSVSREKKERFSLILESASTNQTSMYLCASRPGTDSNQPQHFGDGTRLSIL.